A selection of T cell receptor beta chains follows, all from one sample in a study of blood T cell repertoires in COVID-19. Only in-frame clones appear in the TCRdb table, and some are missing; sequencing was by immunoSEQ multiplex PCR. The sample lists around 200,000 clones; roughly 90% were seen once. The specimen sequenced was PBMCs or T cells enriched from blood (not recorded which). The receptors shown here come from a woman aged 45-65 years in a cohort exposed to, infected with or recovered from COVID-19 (not recorded which). CDR3s include the opening cysteine and the closing phenylalanine or tryptophan. The D gene is left open where the match is weak. Clone size is not always given. Where it is, it says once, few, many or a class for expanded clones.

D gene: TRBD1
V gene: TRBV18
clone size: NA
J gene: TRBJ1-2
CDR3 protein: CASSPVLQGGGYGYTF
CDR3 DNA: TGTGCCAGCTCACCGGTCTTACAAGGGGGCGGGTATGGCTACACCTTC

D gene: NA
V gene: TRBV4-2
clone size: NA
J gene: TRBJ2-5
CDR3 protein: CASSQGGGLETQYF
CDR3 DNA: TGTGCCAGCAGCCAAGGAGGCGGTTTAGAGACCCAGTACTTC

D gene: TRBD1
V gene: TRBV6-6
clone size: NA
J gene: TRBJ1-1
CDR3 protein: CASSLQGRTEAFF
CDR3 DNA: TGTGCCAGCAGCCTACAGGGGCGCACTGAAGCTTTCTTT

D gene: NA
V gene: TRBV7-2
clone size: NA
J gene: TRBJ2-5
CDR3 protein: CASSLYSDSQETQYF
CDR3 DNA: TGTGCCAGCAGCTTATACTCGGACAGTCAAGAGACCCAGTACTTC

D gene: NA
V gene: TRBV7-3
clone size: NA
J gene: TRBJ2-5
CDR3 protein: CASTPQPGSRQETQYF
CDR3 DNA: TGTGCCAGCACCCCCCAGCCCGGGTCACGGCAAGAGACCCAGTACTTC

D gene: TRBD1
V gene: TRBV19
clone size: NA
J gene: TRBJ2-7
CDR3 protein: CASSTQDRGIFGYEQYF
CDR3 DNA: TGTGCCAGTAGTACCCAGGACAGGGGGATCTTCGGGTACGAGCAGTACTTC

D gene: NA
V gene: TRBV5-1
clone size: few
J gene: TRBJ1-1
CDR3 protein: CASSLASGAMNTEAFF
CDR3 DNA: TGCGCCAGCAGCTTGGCCTCAGGGGCCATGAACACTGAAGCTTTCTTT

D gene: TRBD2
V gene: TRBV9
clone size: NA
J gene: TRBJ2-3
CDR3 protein: CASTRSGVSTDTQYF
CDR3 DNA: TGTGCCAGCACCCGTAGCGGGGTAAGCACAGATACGCAGTATTTT

D gene: TRBD1
V gene: TRBV30
clone size: NA
J gene: TRBJ1-2
CDR3 protein: CAWTLQGARGYTF
CDR3 DNA: TGTGCCTGGACTTTACAGGGGGCTCGGGGCTACACCTTC

D gene: TRBD2
V gene: TRBV27
clone size: NA
J gene: TRBJ2-1
CDR3 protein: CASSLVGLAGGLGSYNEQFF
CDR3 DNA: TGTGCCAGCAGTTTGGTTGGACTAGCGGGGGGCCTTGGGTCCTACAATGAGCAGTTCTTC

D gene: NA
V gene: TRBV5-1
clone size: NA
J gene: TRBJ1-1
CDR3 protein: CASSPAAVNTEAFF
CDR3 DNA: TGCGCCAGCAGCCCAGCAGCGGTGAACACTGAAGCTTTCTTT

D gene: TRBD1
V gene: TRBV13
clone size: NA
J gene: TRBJ1-2
CDR3 protein: CASSQPLPRDRGQVAGYTF
CDR3 DNA: TGTGCCAGCAGCCAACCTCTACCTCGGGACAGGGGGCAAGTGGCTGGCTACACCTTC

D gene: NA
V gene: TRBV7-7
clone size: NA
J gene: TRBJ2-2
CDR3 protein: CASSLESPMNTGELFF
CDR3 DNA: TGTGCTAGCAGCTTAGAGAGCCCAATGAACACCGGGGAGCTGTTTTTT

D gene: TRBD1
V gene: TRBV6-5
clone size: NA
J gene: TRBJ1-6
CDR3 protein: CASSYSGTVNSPLHF
CDR3 DNA: TGTGCCAGCAGCTATTCCGGGACAGTCAATTCACCCCTCCACTTT

D gene: TRBD1
V gene: TRBV7-6
clone size: NA
J gene: TRBJ2-7
CDR3 protein: CASSSEPGQIYEQYF
CDR3 DNA: TGTGCCAGCAGCTCCGAACCGGGACAGATATACGAGCAGTACTTC

D gene: NA
V gene: TRBV5-5
clone size: NA
J gene: TRBJ1-2
CDR3 protein: CASSSDINGGYTF
CDR3 DNA: TGTGCCAGCAGCTCAGACATCAACGGAGGCTACACCTTC

D gene: TRBD2
V gene: TRBV11-2
clone size: NA
J gene: TRBJ2-5
CDR3 protein: CASSLATSGGGETQYF
CDR3 DNA: TGTGCCAGCAGCTTAGCTACTAGCGGGGGTGGAGAGACCCAGTACTTC

D gene: NA
V gene: TRBV18
clone size: NA
J gene: TRBJ2-7
CDR3 protein: CASSPPVGPSEQYF
CDR3 DNA: TGTGCCAGCTCACCACCGGTTGGCCCCTCCGAGCAGTACTTC

D gene: NA
V gene: TRBV6-6
clone size: NA
J gene: TRBJ1-5
CDR3 protein: CASSPQKNQPQHF
CDR3 DNA: TGTGCCAGCAGCCCTCAGAAGAATCAGCCCCAGCATTTT

D gene: TRBD2
V gene: TRBV11-1
clone size: few
J gene: TRBJ2-5
CDR3 protein: CASSWGLAERETQYF
CDR3 DNA: TGTGCCAGCAGCTGGGGACTAGCGGAGCGGGAGACCCAGTACTTC

D gene: NA
V gene: TRBV4-3
clone size: few
J gene: TRBJ1-2
CDR3 protein: CASSQDLKGVTGYTF
CDR3 DNA: TGCGCCAGCAGCCAAGATCTTAAGGGGGTAACAGGCTACACCTTC

D gene: NA
V gene: TRBV5-1
clone size: NA
J gene: TRBJ2-1
CDR3 protein: CASSHSQQGNEQFF
CDR3 DNA: TGCGCCAGCAGCCATAGCCAACAGGGTAATGAGCAGTTCTTC

D gene: NA
V gene: TRBV28
clone size: NA
J gene: TRBJ1-3
CDR3 protein: CASINGQTSGNTIYF
CDR3 DNA: TGTGCCAGCATCAATGGACAGACCTCTGGAAACACCATATATTTT

D gene: NA
V gene: TRBV4-3
clone size: NA
J gene: TRBJ1-1
CDR3 protein: CASSLIQGSDTEAFF
CDR3 DNA: TGCGCCAGCAGCCTTATACAGGGAAGTGACACTGAAGCTTTCTTT

D gene: NA
V gene: TRBV5-1
clone size: NA
J gene: TRBJ1-1
CDR3 protein: CASSFRQNTEAFF
CDR3 DNA: TGCGCCAGCAGCTTCCGACAGAACACTGAAGCTTTCTTT

D gene: NA
V gene: TRBV3-1/TRBV3-2
clone size: once
J gene: TRBJ1-4
CDR3 protein: CASSQVVRPGEKLFF
CDR3 DNA: TGTGCCAGCAGCCAAGTCGTCAGGCCCGGAGAAAAACTGTTTTTT

D gene: TRBD2
V gene: TRBV27
clone size: few
J gene: TRBJ2-1
CDR3 protein: CAGGPLRGADLPSSYNEQFF
CDR3 DNA: TGTGCCGGGGGACCCTTGCGGGGGGCCGACCTACCAAGCTCCTACAATGAGCAGTTCTTC

D gene: TRBD1
V gene: TRBV5-1
clone size: NA
J gene: TRBJ1-3
CDR3 protein: CASSTGQGISGNTIYF
CDR3 DNA: TGCGCCAGCAGCACCGGACAGGGAATCTCTGGAAACACCATATATTTT

D gene: NA
V gene: TRBV7-2
clone size: NA
J gene: TRBJ2-5
CDR3 protein: CASSQRRGGAETQYF
CDR3 DNA: TGTGCCAGCAGCCAAAGGAGGGGCGGGGCAGAGACCCAGTACTTC

D gene: NA
V gene: TRBV30
clone size: NA
J gene: TRBJ2-7
CDR3 protein: CACEEVGEQYF
CDR3 DNA: TGTGCCTGTGAAGAGGTGGGCGAGCAGTACTTC

D gene: NA
V gene: TRBV7-9
clone size: NA
J gene: TRBJ2-5
CDR3 protein: CASSIGGQETQYF
CDR3 DNA: TGTGCCAGCAGCATAGGAGGACAAGAGACCCAGTACTTC

D gene: NA
V gene: TRBV15
clone size: NA
J gene: TRBJ2-6
CDR3 protein: CATSREVTSGANVLTF
CDR3 DNA: TGTGCCACCAGCAGAGAGGTAACTTCTGGGGCCAACGTCCTGACTTTC

D gene: TRBD2
V gene: TRBV29-1
clone size: NA
J gene: TRBJ2-3
CDR3 protein: CSVNPPSGLLDTQYF
CDR3 DNA: TGCAGCGTTAATCCCCCTAGCGGGCTTTTGGATACGCAGTATTTT

D gene: TRBD1
V gene: TRBV9
clone size: NA
J gene: TRBJ2-7
CDR3 protein: CASSAGQDSYEQYF
CDR3 DNA: TGTGCCAGCAGCGCCGGACAGGACAGTTACGAGCAGTACTTC

D gene: NA
V gene: TRBV9
clone size: NA
J gene: TRBJ2-1
CDR3 protein: CASSFSRGYNEQFF
CDR3 DNA: TGTGCCAGCAGCTTTTCACGGGGGTACAATGAGCAGTTCTTC

D gene: TRBD1
V gene: TRBV28
clone size: NA
J gene: TRBJ2-7
CDR3 protein: CASRPTGGAKLPEQYF
CDR3 DNA: TGTGCCAGCAGACCAACAGGGGGCGCGAAACTCCCCGAGCAGTACTTC

D gene: NA
V gene: TRBV4-3
clone size: NA
J gene: TRBJ2-3
CDR3 protein: CASSPTEADTQYF
CDR3 DNA: TGCGCCAGCAGCCCAACGGAGGCTGATACGCAGTATTTT

D gene: TRBD1
V gene: TRBV4-2
clone size: NA
J gene: TRBJ1-2
CDR3 protein: CASSQGTGRAYGYTF
CDR3 DNA: TGTGCCAGCAGCCAAGGGACAGGGAGGGCCTATGGCTACACCTTC

D gene: TRBD1
V gene: TRBV5-5
clone size: NA
J gene: TRBJ2-7
CDR3 protein: CASSSAMGQSSYEQYF
CDR3 DNA: TGTGCCAGCAGCTCGGCTATGGGACAGAGCTCCTACGAGCAGTACTTC

D gene: TRBD1
V gene: TRBV3-1/TRBV3-2
clone size: few
J gene: TRBJ2-1
CDR3 protein: CASSQVDRGRGQFF
CDR3 DNA: TGTGCCAGCAGCCAAGTGGACAGGGGGCGCGGGCAGTTCTTC

D gene: TRBD1
V gene: TRBV7-9
clone size: NA
J gene: TRBJ1-2
CDR3 protein: CASSRTGTGGYTF
CDR3 DNA: TGTGCCAGCAGCCGCACCGGGACAGGAGGCTACACCTTC

D gene: NA
V gene: TRBV18
clone size: NA
J gene: TRBJ1-1
CDR3 protein: CASSAGVAAYTEAFF
CDR3 DNA: TGTGCCAGCTCAGCAGGGGTTGCAGCGTACACTGAAGCTTTCTTT

D gene: TRBD2
V gene: TRBV12-5
clone size: NA
J gene: TRBJ2-5
CDR3 protein: CASGLGERGAGQETQYF
CDR3 DNA: TGTGCTAGTGGTTTGGGTGAGCGGGGGGCCGGGCAAGAGACCCAGTACTTC